This T cell receptor beta chain was found in a study of T cell changes during pregnancy in multiple sclerosis. The data were produced by immunoSEQ multiplex PCR, yet TCRdb's version contains in-frame clones alone and is incomplete. Among roughly 80,000 clones, about 92% were seen once, and the ten largest hold roughly 2.5%. Per the germline V gene, CDR1 is SGHRS and CDR2 is YFSETQ. The length of the CDR3 is 13 residues. Between the trimmed V and J ends, which lost 5 bases and 2 bases, there was a span of 7 bases. Sequenced material: peripheral blood, taken in the second trimester of pregnancy. V gene TRBV5-1 combines with J gene TRBJ2-2; D not resolved. The clonotype comes from a female donor with multiple sclerosis, enrolled in a pregnancy study. The CDR3 coding sequence is TGCGCCAGCAGGAGTGCAAACACCGGGGAGCTGTTTTTT. It encodes CASRSANTGELFF.